This TCR beta chain was found in a study of shared clonotypes between healthy human individuals. Assay used: immunoSEQ multiplex PCR; TCRdb lists only in-frame clones, some missing. The data hold 2.3 million or so clones, with 80% to 95% observed a single time. The CDR3 loop spans 12 amino acids. Trimming took 4 bases from V and 11 from J, leaving 13 bases between them. CDR1 and CDR2 from the germline V gene are MGHRA and YSYEKL. The chain uses TRBV4-1 and TRBJ2-3, with D tentatively TRBD2 (5 bases). What was sequenced was naive CD4+ T cells from PBMCs. Subset here: CD45RA+ positively selected. The clonotype comes from a man in his late teens or twenties in good health. Some clones in this sample may be carry-over from other donors' samples. CDR3 loop: CASSPPGIQQYF. CDR3 coding DNA: TGCGCCAGCAGCCCGCCCGGGATCCAGCAGTATTTT.